This is a list of T cell receptor beta chains from one sample in a study of graft-versus-host responses after intestinal transplantation. Sequenced by immunoSEQ multiplex PCR; TCRdb stores in-frame clones only, minus some. Among under 150,000 clones listed, just under 95% were seen once. The antigens for these receptors are not known. Sequences were derived from unstimulated CD4+ T cells sorted from spleen or lymph node cells, sampled before intestinal transplant. These receptors were collected from a human donor who received an intestinal transplant. CDR3s include the opening cysteine and the closing phenylalanine or tryptophan. Each record gives: V gene, clone size, D gene, J gene, CDR3 protein, CDR3 DNA. The D gene is left open where the match is weak. Clone size, where shown, is once, few, many, or a class for clones that have expanded.

v_call: TRBV27
clone_size: -
d_call: -
j_call: TRBJ2-1
cdr3_aa: CASSLRHSSYNEQFF
cdr3_nt: TGTGCCAGCAGTTTGCGACATAGCTCCTACAATGAGCAGTTCTTC

v_call: TRBV28
clone_size: -
d_call: -
j_call: TRBJ2-5
cdr3_aa: CASSFGRREQYF
cdr3_nt: TGTGCCAGCAGTTTCGGGCGGAGGGAGCAGTACTTC

v_call: TRBV30
clone_size: -
d_call: -
j_call: TRBJ2-5
cdr3_aa: CAWSVDMNRGTQYF
cdr3_nt: TGTGCCTGGAGTGTCGACATGAATCGGGGGACCCAGTACTTC

v_call: TRBV7-9
clone_size: -
d_call: TRBD2
j_call: TRBJ2-1
cdr3_aa: CASSLDQRENNEQFF
cdr3_nt: TGTGCCAGCAGCTTAGACCAGCGGGAAAACAATGAGCAGTTCTTC

v_call: TRBV25-1
clone_size: -
d_call: TRBD2
j_call: TRBJ2-2
cdr3_aa: CASCSGGNTGELFF
cdr3_nt: TGTGCCAGCTGCAGCGGGGGGAACACCGGGGAGCTGTTTTTT

v_call: TRBV29-1
clone_size: -
d_call: -
j_call: TRBJ1-4
cdr3_aa: CSVEISLGKKLFF
cdr3_nt: TGCAGCGTTGAAATCAGCTTAGGAAAAAAACTGTTTTTT

v_call: TRBV7-9
clone_size: -
d_call: -
j_call: TRBJ2-4
cdr3_aa: CASSEPGAVTYF
cdr3_nt: TGTGCCAGCAGCGAACCCGGCGCCGTTACCTACTTC

v_call: TRBV9
clone_size: -
d_call: TRBD1
j_call: TRBJ1-5
cdr3_aa: CASSPGQQNQPQHF
cdr3_nt: TGTGCCAGCAGCCCGGGACAGCAGAATCAGCCCCAGCATTTT

v_call: TRBV28
clone_size: -
d_call: TRBD1
j_call: TRBJ2-3
cdr3_aa: CASSRWTGPPDTQYF
cdr3_nt: TGTGCCAGCAGTCGATGGACAGGGCCACCAGATACGCAGTATTTT

v_call: TRBV7-2
clone_size: -
d_call: -
j_call: TRBJ1-2
cdr3_aa: CASSLGGGSLGYTF
cdr3_nt: TGTGCCAGCAGCTTAGGGGGCGGAAGCCTCGGCTACACCTTC

v_call: TRBV19
clone_size: -
d_call: -
j_call: TRBJ2-1
cdr3_aa: CASSPSSGDSSYNEQFF
cdr3_nt: TGTGCCAGTAGTCCCTCAAGCGGTGATAGCTCCTACAATGAGCAGTTCTTC

v_call: TRBV6-6
clone_size: -
d_call: TRBD2
j_call: TRBJ2-5
cdr3_aa: CASSTPTSGHQETQYF
cdr3_nt: TGTGCCAGCAGTACCCCGACTAGCGGACACCAAGAGACCCAGTACTTC

v_call: TRBV10-3
clone_size: -
d_call: TRBD2
j_call: TRBJ2-1
cdr3_aa: CAISELAGPSNEQFF
cdr3_nt: TGTGCCATCAGCGAACTAGCGGGACCCAGCAATGAGCAGTTCTTC

v_call: TRBV19
clone_size: -
d_call: -
j_call: TRBJ2-7
cdr3_aa: CASSAGPNKYF
cdr3_nt: TGTGCCAGTAGTGCGGGACCGAACAAGTACTTC

v_call: TRBV6-1
clone_size: once
d_call: -
j_call: TRBJ1-1
cdr3_aa: CASSVFQNTEAFF
cdr3_nt: TGTGCCAGCAGTGTCTTCCAGAACACTGAAGCTTTCTTT

v_call: TRBV5-1
clone_size: medium-sized
d_call: -
j_call: TRBJ1-1
cdr3_aa: CASSAQERNTEAFF
cdr3_nt: TGCGCCAGCAGCGCCCAGGAGAGGAACACTGAAGCTTTCTTT

v_call: TRBV19
clone_size: -
d_call: -
j_call: TRBJ1-5
cdr3_aa: CASSPQGVGQPQHF
cdr3_nt: TGTGCCAGTAGTCCACAGGGTGTCGGGCAGCCCCAGCATTTT

v_call: TRBV18
clone_size: -
d_call: TRBD2
j_call: TRBJ2-7
cdr3_aa: CASSPPGLAGVRYEQYF
cdr3_nt: TGTGCCAGCTCACCACCGGGACTAGCGGGAGTACGGTACGAGCAGTACTTC

v_call: TRBV19
clone_size: -
d_call: TRBD1
j_call: TRBJ2-6
cdr3_aa: CASELERTGSSSGANVLTF
cdr3_nt: TGTGCCAGCGAACTAGAACGGACAGGTTCCAGCTCTGGGGCCAACGTCCTGACTTTC

v_call: TRBV5-1
clone_size: -
d_call: -
j_call: TRBJ2-5
cdr3_aa: CASSFKETQYF
cdr3_nt: TGCGCCAGCAGCTTTAAAGAGACCCAGTACTTC

v_call: TRBV2
clone_size: -
d_call: TRBD2
j_call: TRBJ2-7
cdr3_aa: CASSEAQRDPYEQYF
cdr3_nt: TGTGCCAGCAGTGAAGCCCAGCGGGACCCCTACGAGCAGTACTTC

v_call: TRBV5-4
clone_size: -
d_call: -
j_call: TRBJ1-2
cdr3_aa: CASTPGSRGVSHGYTF
cdr3_nt: TGTGCCAGCACCCCGGGGAGCCGAGGCGTGAGTCATGGCTACACCTTC

v_call: TRBV28
clone_size: -
d_call: TRBD1
j_call: TRBJ1-5
cdr3_aa: CASSLGQGVGQPQHF
cdr3_nt: TGTGCCAGCAGTTTAGGACAGGGGGTAGGTCAGCCCCAGCATTTT

v_call: TRBV7-9
clone_size: -
d_call: -
j_call: TRBJ1-4
cdr3_aa: CASSLAGPHEKLFF
cdr3_nt: TGTGCCAGCAGCTTAGCAGGCCCTCATGAAAAACTGTTTTTT

v_call: TRBV7-9
clone_size: -
d_call: TRBD2
j_call: TRBJ2-1
cdr3_aa: CASSSPGLAGNEQFF
cdr3_nt: TGTGCCAGCAGCTCCCCGGGACTAGCGGGCAATGAGCAGTTCTTC

v_call: TRBV6-5
clone_size: -
d_call: TRBD1
j_call: TRBJ1-2
cdr3_aa: CASRSGGDENYGYTF
cdr3_nt: TGTGCCAGCAGGTCAGGGGGCGACGAAAACTATGGCTACACCTTC

v_call: TRBV19
clone_size: -
d_call: -
j_call: TRBJ2-2
cdr3_aa: CASRDQQRGELFF
cdr3_nt: TGTGCCAGCCGGGACCAGCAGCGCGGGGAGCTGTTTTTT

v_call: TRBV5-8
clone_size: -
d_call: -
j_call: TRBJ2-7
cdr3_aa: CASSLVKIAGWDEQYF
cdr3_nt: TGTGCCAGCAGCTTGGTTAAGATAGCAGGGTGGGACGAGCAGTACTTC

v_call: TRBV18
clone_size: -
d_call: TRBD2
j_call: TRBJ2-7
cdr3_aa: CASSPQSGGSYEQYF
cdr3_nt: TGTGCCAGCTCACCACAAAGCGGGGGCTCCTACGAGCAGTACTTC

v_call: TRBV18
clone_size: -
d_call: -
j_call: TRBJ1-1
cdr3_aa: CASSPRNLNTEAFF
cdr3_nt: TGTGCCAGCTCACCGAGGAACCTCAACACTGAAGCTTTCTTT

v_call: TRBV15
clone_size: -
d_call: -
j_call: TRBJ1-5
cdr3_aa: CATSRDRAGSSNQPQHF
cdr3_nt: TGTGCCACCAGCAGAGATCGGGCAGGGAGTAGCAATCAGCCCCAGCATTTT